This TCR beta chain was found in a study of blood T cell repertoires in COVID-19. Germline values: CDR1 KGHSH, CDR2 LQKENI. CDR3 length: 16 residues. V shed 3 bases, J shed 2 bases, and the junction held 5 bases outside the gene matches. The data were produced by immunoSEQ multiplex PCR, yet TCRdb's version contains in-frame clones alone and is incomplete. The sample has 51,000 or so clones; about 85% are singletons. This clone was picked up one time. The sequence came from a man in his 70s with active COVID-19. Sequenced input: peripheral blood. This chain uses TRBV18 with TRBJ2-1; TRBD2 agrees at 9 bases. The DNA for the CDR3 is TGTGCCAGCTCACCTAGCGGGGGTGTCACCTACAATGAGCAGTTCTTC. It yields the protein CASSPSGGVTYNEQFF.